The rows below give T cell receptor beta chains drawn from one sample of a study of OX40 agonist ivuxolimab in advanced cancers. Clones were sequenced by immunoSEQ multiplex PCR, and TCRdb holds only the in-frame ones, with some missing. This table holds some 19,000 clones, around two thirds found once. The sample was CD4+ or CD8+ T cells sorted from blood, taken in a trial of the OX40 agonist ivuxolimab. The source is an adult with an advanced solid tumor such as melanoma, head and neck, liver or kidney cancer. CDR3s include the opening cysteine and the closing phenylalanine or tryptophan. A D gene is named only where the DNA matches it firmly.

TRBV13,NA,13,NA,CASSLGGDYEQYF
TRBV19,TRBJ2-6,16,NA,CASSGPTGLGANVLTF
TRBV19,TRBJ1-6,14,NA,CASSIASLHSPLHF
TRBV4-1,TRBJ1-3,16,NA,CASSLDSSFSGNTIYF
TRBV11-2,TRBJ2-7,14,NA,CASSQEATSYEQYF
TRBV28,TRBJ2-4,18,NA,CASSPPLGLGGTKNIQYF
TRBV2,TRBJ2-1,16,NA,CASSEVEKRFYNEQFF
TRBV28,NA,14,TRBD1,CASSGTGLSYEQYF
TRBV7-9,NA,14,NA,CASSSNNPGDEQYF
TRBV9,TRBJ1-6,15,NA,CASSPQGSLNSPLHF
TRBV5-8,TRBJ2-2,14,TRBD1,CASSGDRGTGELFF
TRBV9,TRBJ2-2,17,NA,CASSVKRTQGNTGELFF
TRBV4-3,TRBJ2-6,17,NA,CASSQGLTSSGANVLTF
TRBV10-3,TRBJ2-1,15,NA,CAISDKTGPIDEQFF
TRBV7-6,TRBJ1-4,17,NA,CASSLTGTWGFREKLFF
TRBV7-7,TRBJ2-6,16,NA,CASSASADSGANVLTF
TRBV6-5,TRBJ1-1,13,NA,CASSYGQDYEAFF
TRBV28,TRBJ1-1,13,NA,CATWGDSHTEAFF
TRBV19,TRBJ1-1,13,NA,CASTPTGLTEAFF
TRBV6-6,TRBJ2-7,16,TRBD2,CASSSPRGGGVYEQYF
TRBV2,TRBJ2-7,13,NA,CASGGEYSYEQYF
TRBV28,TRBJ1-1,14,NA,CASSLFSSNTEAFF
TRBV6-5,TRBJ2-1,11,NA,CASSYLDEQFF
TRBV6-5,TRBJ2-1,15,NA,CASTLGPSSYNEQFF
TRBV4-1,TRBJ2-7,14,NA,CASSQEATSYEQYF